Below, 24 T cell receptor beta chains from the same sample are listed, as sequenced in a study of blood T cell repertoires in COVID-19. Measured with immunoSEQ multiplex PCR; TCRdb has only the in-frame clones, and not every one. The table shows roughly 250,000 clones, with almost 85% occurring only once. Sequencing used peripheral blood. The receptors shown here come from a man aged 50-60 years with acute or convalescent COVID-19.

The rearrangement joins TRBV2 to TRBJ2-5, with 9 bases lining up with TRBD1. CDR1 and CDR2 from the germline V gene are SNHLY and FYNNEI. Trimming took 8 bases from V and 5 from J; bases not matched to a gene: 9. The CDR3 is made up of 14 amino acids. The DNA of the CDR3 is TGTGCCAGCGGAGAACAGGGGGCAGGGGAGACCCAGTACTTC. Translating it yields CASGEQGAGETQYF.

This chain joins TRBV7-9 and TRBJ2-3; 11 nucleotides match TRBD2. CDR1 and CDR2 from the germline V gene are SEHNR and FQNEAQ (reference sequence). The V gene end was trimmed by 5 bases and the J gene end by 1 base; junction bases not matched to a gene: 5. The length of the CDR3 is 16 residues. The CDR3 sequence is CASSLGGLAGTDTQYF. Written as DNA, the CDR3 is TGTGCCAGCAGCCTAGGGGGACTAGCGGGCACAGATACGCAGTATTTT.

This clone showed up just once. The CDR3 spells CSIGRGGSYGYTF. DNA of the CDR3: TGCAGCATTGGGAGGGGAGGCTCCTATGGCTACACCTTC. The gene calls are TRBV29-1 and TRBJ1-2, with a possible D match to TRBD1 (5 bases). CDR3 size: 13 residues. V was shortened by 8 bases and J by 4 bases, with 17 bases between the two germline ends. Germline assignment: CDR1 SQVTM and CDR2 ANQGSEA.

The gene calls are TRBV10-3 and TRBJ1-2, with TRBD1 as a possible D gene (6 bases). Trimming took 4 bases from V and 6 from J, leaving 15 bases between them. The CDR3 is 14 residues long. CDR1 ENHRY and CDR2 SYGVKD come from the germline V gene. The CDR3 is CAISADRTKDGYTF. Written as DNA, the CDR3 is TGTGCCATCAGTGCTGACAGGACAAAAGATGGCTACACCTTC.

V usage is TRBV2 and J usage is TRBJ1-5, with D perhaps matching TRBD1 (6 bases). Germline V gene data show CDR1 as SNHLY and CDR2 as FYNNEI. Deletions cut 7 bases from V and 2 bases from J, with 15 bases between. This CDR3 has 15 amino acids. Here the CDR3 DNA reads TGTGCCAGCACCGAGGGGGAAAGGGGCAATCAGCCCCAGCATTTT. As protein: CASTEGERGNQPQHF.

J is TRBJ2-3 and V is TRBV6-5, with 8 bases fitting TRBD2. V gave up 2 bases and J gave up 1 base; unmatched junction bases: 2. Germline V gene data show CDR1 as MNHEY and CDR2 as SVGAGI. There are 15 residues in the CDR3. The CDR3 sequence: CASSYREGRTDTQYF. In DNA form, the CDR3 reads TGTGCCAGCAGTTACCGGGAGGGTCGCACAGATACGCAGTATTTT.

V is TRBV19 and J is TRBJ1-3; D is unresolved. Germline assignment: CDR1 LNHDA and CDR2 SQIVND (reference sequence). Trimming left V 1 base short and J 8 bases short, with 18 bases between. There are 16 residues in the CDR3. The CDR3 bases are TGTGCCAGTAGTATAGGTGTTCGGAGGCAGAAGGACACCATATATTTT. Translation: CASSIGVRRQKDTIYF.

The rearrangement links TRBV9 to TRBJ1-5, with D possibly being TRBD1 (5 bases). From germline, CDR1 is SGDLS and CDR2 YYNGEE. This CDR3 spans 14 amino acids. Trimming removed 0 bases from V and 6 bases from J, with 10 bases in between. The CDR3 region is CASSVGGGGQPQHF. CDR3 nucleotides: TGTGCCAGCAGCGTAGGCGGGGGGGGTCAGCCCCAGCATTTT.

The chain has TRBV19 and TRBJ1-2; TRBD1 is a possible D gene (6 bases). V was cut by 7 bases and J by 7 bases, with 22 bases left in between. Germline CDR1 reads LNHDA; CDR2 reads SQIVND (reference sequence). CDR3 size: 15 residues. DNA for the CDR3: TGTGCCAGTATATCCCCAGACAGGCATAGTGGTGGCTACACCTTC. Amino acid sequence: CASISPDRHSGGYTF.

The J gene is TRBJ2-7, the V gene TRBV7-2; D unclear. Germline values: CDR1 SGHTA, CDR2 FQGNSA. The CDR3 is made up of 15 amino acids. Trimming removed 0 bases at V and 4 bases at J, with 13 bases between. CDR3 nucleotide sequence: TGTGCCAGCAGCTTAGCTCCGGGTTACTTATACGAGCAGTACTTC. Translation gives CASSLAPGYLYEQYF.

This clone was counted many times. The chain combines TRBV6-4 with TRBJ1-6, with 7 nucleotides matching TRBD1. Germline V gives CDR1 MRHNA, CDR2 SNTAGT. The ends lost 3 bases at V and 7 bases at J; junction bases unmatched: 6. This CDR3 has 15 amino acids. The CDR3 coding sequence is TGTGCCAGCAGTGAAGGGGGCAGGGCCAATTCACCCCTCCACTTT. Translated: CASSEGGRANSPLHF.

On this clone: Other DNA sequences in this sample translate to the same CDR3. The chain recombines TRBV19 with TRBJ2-5; perhaps TRBD1 as D (5 bases). The CDR3 runs 13 residues. Trimming shortened V by 3 bases and J by 3 bases, and 8 bases separated the two germline ends. Germline CDR1 reads LNHDA; CDR2 reads SQIVND (reference sequence). Here the CDR3 reads CASSIGREETQYF. CDR3 bases: TGTGCCAGTAGTATTGGCAGGGAAGAGACCCAGTACTTC.

This chain's CDR3 is CASSLGLPTVTYNSPLHF. CDR3 in DNA: TGTGCCAGCAGCTTAGGACTCCCGACAGTTACCTATAATTCACCCCTCCACTTT. J is TRBJ1-6 and V is TRBV11-2, with D tentatively TRBD1 (5 bases). CDR3 length: 18 residues. In germline, CDR1 is SGHAT, CDR2 FQNNGV. Trimming cost V 1 base and J 2 bases, with 15 bases left between them.

The chain links TRBV19 to TRBJ2-1; D is perhaps TRBD2 (5 bases). The V end was cut by 3 bases, the J end by 6 bases, with 18 bases between. This CDR3 is built from 16 residues. The germline V gene has CDR1 LNHDA and CDR2 SQIVND (reference sequence). The CDR3 region has the DNA TGTGCCAGTAGTATCCTCTCTAGCTCCTCCCGCAATGAGCAGTTCTTC. This encodes CASSILSSSSRNEQFF. The full variable domain, rest sourced from reference TRBV19 and TRBJ2-1, is DGGITQSPKYLFRKEGQNVTLSCEQNLNHDAMYWYRQDPGQGLRLIYYSQIVNDFQKGDIAEGYSVSREKKESFPLTVTSAQKNPTAFYLCASSILSSSSRNEQFFGPGTRLTVL.

The chain's CDR3 is CASSFPGEETQYF. CDR3 nucleotides: TGTGCCAGCAGCTTCCCGGGAGAAGAGACCCAGTACTTC. The chain recombines TRBV5-4 with TRBJ2-5, with a weak D call TRBD2 (6 bases). Per germline, CDR1 SGHNT and CDR2 YYREEE (reference sequence). The CDR3 has 13 residues. Trimming took 2 bases from V and 3 from J, leaving 8 bases between them. The entire variable domain, with the rest obtained from reference TRBV5-4 and TRBJ2-5, is as follows: ETGVTQSPTHLIKTRGQQVTLRCSSQSGHNTVSWYQQALGQGPQFIFQYYREEENGRGNFPPRFSGLQFPNYSSELNVNALELDDSALYLCASSFPGEETQYFGPGTRLLVL.

CDR3 sequence reads: CASSPVTDRAAYEQYF. CDR3 in DNA: TGTGCCAGCTCACCGGTCACAGACAGGGCAGCCTACGAGCAGTACTTC. This chain connects TRBV18 to TRBJ2-7; 7 bases match TRBD1. Germline V CDR1 and CDR2: KGHSH, LQKENI. This CDR3 comprises 16 residues. V was clipped by 3 bases and J by 2 bases; unmatched bases: 10.

This chain links TRBV6-4 with TRBJ2-1; TRBD2 matches 13 bases. V lost 0 bases, J lost 6 bases, and 2 bases stayed unmatched. CDR3 length: 16 amino acids. Germline loops: CDR1 MRHNA, CDR2 SNTAGT. In DNA, the CDR3 is TGTGCCAGCAGTGACTCGGGGACTAGCGGGGTCAATGAGCAGTTCTTC. Protein product: CASSDSGTSGVNEQFF.

The chain is built from TRBV30 and TRBJ1-4; a possible D gene is TRBD1 (6 bases). V gave up 1 base and J gave up 8 bases, with 11 bases separating them. The CDR3 is 13 residues long. In germline, CDR1 is GTSNPN, CDR2 SVGIG (reference sequence). The CDR3: CAWSDRVWEKLFF. CDR3 nucleotide sequence: TGTGCCTGGAGTGACAGGGTGTGGGAAAAACTGTTTTTT.

Comment on this clone: This clone may be a read error of a much larger clone one base away. V and J are TRBV7-9 and TRBJ2-2, with 8 bases that match TRBD1. The CDR3 totals 15 residues. V gave up 7 bases and J gave up 4 bases; unmatched junction bases: 8. Germline CDR1 is SEHNR and CDR2 is FQNEAQ (reference sequence). This CDR3 is CASNFATGVTGELFF. The CDR3 region has the DNA TGTGCCAGCAACTTCGCGACAGGGGTCACCGGGGAGCTGTTTTTT.

V gene TRBV5-1 combines with J gene TRBJ1-1; D perhaps matches TRBD1 (6 bases). The CDR3 spans 15 residues. V was shortened by 6 bases and J by 2 bases, with 17 bases between the two germline ends. CDR1 and CDR2 from the germline V gene are SGHRS and YFSETQ. The CDR3 nucleotides read TGCGCCAGCATCCCCCCAGGGGCCCCTAACACTGAAGCTTTCTTT. This translates into CASIPPGAPNTEAFF.

This clone was found once. V is TRBV5-1 and J is TRBJ1-6, with 8 bases fitting TRBD1. The CDR3 spans 16 residues. Losses at the gene ends were 1 base for V and 6 bases for J; bases not matched to a gene: 6. The germline V gene has CDR1 SGHRS and CDR2 YFSETQ. CDR3 protein: CASSLMVGQGNSPLHF. In nucleotides, the CDR3 is TGCGCCAGCAGCTTGATGGTCGGACAGGGTAATTCACCCCTCCACTTT.

V is TRBV7-3 and J is TRBJ2-1, with 10 bases that match TRBD2. Looked up from germline, CDR1 is SGHTA and CDR2 is FQGTGA. The J segment lost 2 bases and the V segment lost 5 bases, leaving 3 bases of the junction unmatched. The CDR3 spans 15 residues. CDR3 sequence reads: CASSLSGGTYNEQFF. CDR3 bases: TGTGCCAGCAGCCTTAGCGGGGGGACCTACAATGAGCAGTTCTTC.

The chain couples TRBV10-1 to TRBJ1-3; D unresolved. The CDR3 covers 16 residues. Per germline, CDR1 WNHNN and CDR2 SYGVQD (reference sequence). Trimming pared 6 bases from V and 2 bases from J, leaving 17 bases between. CDR3 in DNA: TGCGCCAGCAGAAGAAATCGCCGACACGCTGGAAACACCATATATTTT. Amino acid sequence: CASRRNRRHAGNTIYF.

This chain joins TRBV18 and TRBJ2-7; D ambiguous. With 4 bases removed from V and 3 bases from J, the gap between germline ends came to 13 bases. The CDR3 runs 14 residues. Germline V gene sequence: CDR1 KGHSH, CDR2 LQKENI. Written as DNA, the CDR3 is TGTGCCAGCTCACGGGTACAGTCTGACTACGAGCAGTACTTC. It encodes CASSRVQSDYEQYF.